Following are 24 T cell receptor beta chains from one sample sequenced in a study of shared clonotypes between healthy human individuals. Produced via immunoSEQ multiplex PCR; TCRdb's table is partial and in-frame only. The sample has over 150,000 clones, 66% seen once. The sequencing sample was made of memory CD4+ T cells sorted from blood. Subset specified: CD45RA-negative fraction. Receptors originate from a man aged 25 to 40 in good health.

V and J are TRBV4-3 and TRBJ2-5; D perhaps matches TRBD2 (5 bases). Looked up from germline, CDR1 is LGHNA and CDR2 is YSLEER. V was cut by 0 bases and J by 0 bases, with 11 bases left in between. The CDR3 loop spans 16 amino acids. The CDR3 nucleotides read TGCGCCAGCAGCCAAGATACCAGAGGGTACCAAGAGACCCAGTACTTC. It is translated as CASSQDTRGYQETQYF.

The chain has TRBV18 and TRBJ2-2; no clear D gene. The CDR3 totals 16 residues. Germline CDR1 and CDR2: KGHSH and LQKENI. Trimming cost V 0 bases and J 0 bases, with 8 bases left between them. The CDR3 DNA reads TGTGCCAGCTCACCACCATCGAGAGCGAACACCGGGGAGCTGTTTTTT. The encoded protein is CASSPPSRANTGELFF.

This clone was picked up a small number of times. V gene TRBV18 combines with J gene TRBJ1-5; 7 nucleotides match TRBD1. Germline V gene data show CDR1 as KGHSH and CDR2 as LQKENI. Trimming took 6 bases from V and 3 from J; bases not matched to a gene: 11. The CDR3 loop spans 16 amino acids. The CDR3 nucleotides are TGTGCCAGCTCTCTACAGGGGATTTCCAACAATCAGCCCCAGCATTTT. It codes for CASSLQGISNNQPQHF.

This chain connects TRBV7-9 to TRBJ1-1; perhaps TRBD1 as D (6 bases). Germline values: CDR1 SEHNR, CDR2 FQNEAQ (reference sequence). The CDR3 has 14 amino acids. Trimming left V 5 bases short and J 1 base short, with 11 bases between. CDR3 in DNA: TGTGCCAGCAGCCTCGAGGGGGGGAACACTGAAGCTTTCTTT. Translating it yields CASSLEGGNTEAFF.

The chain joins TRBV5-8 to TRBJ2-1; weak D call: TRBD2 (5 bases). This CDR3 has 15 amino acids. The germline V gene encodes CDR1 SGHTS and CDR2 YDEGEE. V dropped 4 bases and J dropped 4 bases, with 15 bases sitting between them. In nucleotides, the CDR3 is TGTGCCAGCAGCAGCCTTGGGAGAGAGTACAATGAGCAGTTCTTC. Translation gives CASSSLGREYNEQFF.

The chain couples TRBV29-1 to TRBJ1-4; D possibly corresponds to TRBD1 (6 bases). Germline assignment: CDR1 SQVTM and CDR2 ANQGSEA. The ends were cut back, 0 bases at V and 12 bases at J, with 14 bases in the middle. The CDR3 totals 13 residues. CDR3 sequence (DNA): TGCAGCGTTGAAGAGTTTATTGGACAGCAACTGTTTTTT. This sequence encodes CSVEEFIGQQLFF.

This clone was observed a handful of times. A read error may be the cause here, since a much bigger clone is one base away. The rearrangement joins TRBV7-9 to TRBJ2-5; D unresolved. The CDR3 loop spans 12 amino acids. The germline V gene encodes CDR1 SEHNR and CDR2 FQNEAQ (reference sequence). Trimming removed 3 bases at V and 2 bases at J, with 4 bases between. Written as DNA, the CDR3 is TGTGCCAGCAGCTTTTTACAAGAGACCCAGTACTTC. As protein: CASSFLQETQYF.

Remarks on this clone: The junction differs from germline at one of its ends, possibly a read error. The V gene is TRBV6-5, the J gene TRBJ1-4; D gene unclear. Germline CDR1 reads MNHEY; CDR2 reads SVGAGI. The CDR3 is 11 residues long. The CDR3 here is CVTRLNEKLFF. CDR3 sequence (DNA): TGCGTCACCCGGTTGAATGAAAAACTGTTTTTT.

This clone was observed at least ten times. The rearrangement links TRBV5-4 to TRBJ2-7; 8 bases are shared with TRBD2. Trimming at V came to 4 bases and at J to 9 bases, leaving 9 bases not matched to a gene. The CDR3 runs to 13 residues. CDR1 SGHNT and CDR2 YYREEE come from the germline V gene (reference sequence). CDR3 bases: TGTGCCAGCAGCGGACTAGCTTCGAAGCGGCAGTACTTC. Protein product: CASSGLASKRQYF.

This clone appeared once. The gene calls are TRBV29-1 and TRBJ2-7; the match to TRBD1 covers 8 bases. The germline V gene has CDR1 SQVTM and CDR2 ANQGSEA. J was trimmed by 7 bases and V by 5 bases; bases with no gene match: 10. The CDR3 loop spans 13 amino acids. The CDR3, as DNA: TGCAGCGTTCACCCTCAGGGGGCGGGGGAGCAGTACTTC. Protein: CSVHPQGAGEQYF.

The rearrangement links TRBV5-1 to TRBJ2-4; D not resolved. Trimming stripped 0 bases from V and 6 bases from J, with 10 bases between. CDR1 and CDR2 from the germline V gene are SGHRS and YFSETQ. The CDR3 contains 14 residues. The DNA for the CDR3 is TGCGCCAGCAGCTTGGCGGGCCCGTTAAACATTCAGTACTTC. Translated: CASSLAGPLNIQYF.

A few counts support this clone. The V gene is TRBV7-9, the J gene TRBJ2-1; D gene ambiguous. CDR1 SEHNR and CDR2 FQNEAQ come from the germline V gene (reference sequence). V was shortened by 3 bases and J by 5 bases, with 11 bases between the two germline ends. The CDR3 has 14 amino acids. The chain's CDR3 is CASSLTRVNNEQFF. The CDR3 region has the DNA TGTGCCAGCAGCTTGACCAGAGTGAACAATGAGCAGTTCTTC.

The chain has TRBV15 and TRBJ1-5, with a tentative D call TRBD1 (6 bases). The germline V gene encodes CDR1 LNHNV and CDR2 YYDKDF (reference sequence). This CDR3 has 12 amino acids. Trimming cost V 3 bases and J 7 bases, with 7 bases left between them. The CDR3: CATSRTGQPQHF. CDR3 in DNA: TGTGCCACCAGCAGGACAGGACAGCCCCAGCATTTT. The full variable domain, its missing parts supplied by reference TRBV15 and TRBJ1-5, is DAMVIQNPRYQVTQFGKPVTLSCSQTLNHNVMYWYQQKSSQAPKLLFHYYDKDFNNEADTPDNFQSRRPNTSFCFLDIRSPGLGDTAMYLCATSRTGQPQHFGDGTRLSIL.

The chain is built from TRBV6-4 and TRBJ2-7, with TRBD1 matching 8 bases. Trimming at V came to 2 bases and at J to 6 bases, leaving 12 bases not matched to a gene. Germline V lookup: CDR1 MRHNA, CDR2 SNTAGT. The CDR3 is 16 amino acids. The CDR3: CASSDTDRANRCEQYF. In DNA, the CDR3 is TGTGCCAGCAGTGACACGGACAGGGCCAATAGGTGCGAGCAGTACTTC.

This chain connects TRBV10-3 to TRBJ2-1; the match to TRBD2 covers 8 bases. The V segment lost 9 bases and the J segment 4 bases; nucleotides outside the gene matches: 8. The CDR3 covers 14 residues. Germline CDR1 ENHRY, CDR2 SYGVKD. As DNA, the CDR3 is TGTGCCATTGCAGGAGCGGGAGTGTACAATGAGCAGTTCTTC. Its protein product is CAIAGAGVYNEQFF.

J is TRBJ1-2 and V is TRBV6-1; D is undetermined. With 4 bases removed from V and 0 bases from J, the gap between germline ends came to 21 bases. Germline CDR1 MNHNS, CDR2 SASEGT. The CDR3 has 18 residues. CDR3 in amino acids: CASSGQNSLTSANYGYTF. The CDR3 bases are TGTGCCAGCAGTGGCCAGAACTCCTTAACCTCAGCTAACTATGGCTACACCTTC.

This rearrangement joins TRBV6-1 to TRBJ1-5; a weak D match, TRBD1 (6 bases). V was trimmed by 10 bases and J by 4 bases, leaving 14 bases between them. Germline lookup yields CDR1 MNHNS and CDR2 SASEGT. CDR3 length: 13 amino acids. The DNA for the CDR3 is TGTGCCACCCTCAGACAGGCAAATCAGCCCCAGCATTTT. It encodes CATLRQANQPQHF.

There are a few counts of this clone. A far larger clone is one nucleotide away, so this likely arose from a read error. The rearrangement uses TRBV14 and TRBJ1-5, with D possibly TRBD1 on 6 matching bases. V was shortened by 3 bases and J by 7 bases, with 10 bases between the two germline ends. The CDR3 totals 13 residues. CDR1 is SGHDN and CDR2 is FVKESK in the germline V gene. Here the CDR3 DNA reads TGTGCCAGCAGCCATTCAGGGGTGCAGCCCCAGCATTTT. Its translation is CASSHSGVQPQHF.

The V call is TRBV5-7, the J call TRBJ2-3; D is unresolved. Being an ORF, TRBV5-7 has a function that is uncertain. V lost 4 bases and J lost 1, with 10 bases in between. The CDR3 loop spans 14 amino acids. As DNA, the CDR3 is TGTGCCAGCAGCCCGGGCCCTGGCACAGATACGCAGTATTTT. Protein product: CASSPGPGTDTQYF.

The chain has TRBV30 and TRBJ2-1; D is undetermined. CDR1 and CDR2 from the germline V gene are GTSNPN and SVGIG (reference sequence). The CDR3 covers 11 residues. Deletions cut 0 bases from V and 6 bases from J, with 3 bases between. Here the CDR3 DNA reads TGTGCCTGGAGTGTAATCAATGAGCAGTTCTTC. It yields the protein CAWSVINEQFF.

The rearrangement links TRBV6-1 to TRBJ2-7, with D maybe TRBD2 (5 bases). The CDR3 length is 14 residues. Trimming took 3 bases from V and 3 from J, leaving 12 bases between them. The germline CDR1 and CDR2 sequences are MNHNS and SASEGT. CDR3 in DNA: TGTGCCAGCAGTGACACGGGGAGCGGCTACGAGCAGTACTTC. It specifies CASSDTGSGYEQYF.

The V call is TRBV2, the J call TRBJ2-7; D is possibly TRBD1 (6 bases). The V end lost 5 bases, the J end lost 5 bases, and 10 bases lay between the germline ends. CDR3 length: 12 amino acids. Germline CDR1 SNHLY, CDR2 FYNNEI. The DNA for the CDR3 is TGTGCCAGCAGTCAAACAGGGAACGAGCAGTACTTC. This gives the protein CASSQTGNEQYF.

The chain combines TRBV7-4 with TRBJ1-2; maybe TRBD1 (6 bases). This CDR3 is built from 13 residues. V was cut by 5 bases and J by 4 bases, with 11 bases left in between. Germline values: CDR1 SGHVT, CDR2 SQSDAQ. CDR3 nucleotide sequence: TGTGCCAGCAGCAGTGGACAGCTCTATGGCTACACCTTC. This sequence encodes CASSSGQLYGYTF.

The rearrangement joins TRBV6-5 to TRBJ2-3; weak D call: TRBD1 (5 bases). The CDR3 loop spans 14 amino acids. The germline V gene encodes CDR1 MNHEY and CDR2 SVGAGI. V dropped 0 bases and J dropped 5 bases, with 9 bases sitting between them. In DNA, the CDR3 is TGTGCCAGCAGTTACTCGGGGCAGGGAGATACGCAGTATTTT. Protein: CASSYSGQGDTQYF.